This entry is about one T cell receptor beta chain. The data were obtained in a study of blood T cell repertoires in COVID-19. Original analysis: Amplification with reference gene primers provided the estimates of nucleated cell counts. The table came from immunoSEQ multiplex PCR; TCRdb's copy has only in-frame clones and leaves some out. The DNA gave D and trimming, while V, J and clone size come from that table. This sample has hundreds of thousands of clones, with about 88% found just once. Germline V lookup: CDR1 KGHDR, CDR2 SFDVKD. V was shortened by 7 bases and J by 1 base, with 9 bases between the two germline ends. This CDR3 spans 13 amino acids.

Material for sequencing was PBMCs or T cells enriched from blood (not recorded which). This receptor was taken from a woman between 40 and 55 years old who had recovered from COVID-19. This chain joins TRBV24-1 and TRBJ1-1; D gene ambiguous. DNA for the CDR3: TGTGCCACCAGGGATACAAAGAACACTGAAGCTTTCTTT. Translated: CATRDTKNTEAFF.